This is a list of T cell receptor beta chains from one sample in a study of CD8 T cells in ankylosing spondylitis. TCRdb called the 5' RACE reads again in MiXCR, with one record for every CDR3 protein. The table has roughly 160,000 distinct CDR3 sequences, 11% seen once; the top ten hold about 28%. Sequences were obtained from blood, either unsorted or a sorted T cell fraction (not recorded which). These receptors were taken from a male donor with ankylosing spondylitis or in good health (not recorded which). Both conserved end residues are part of each CDR3.

v_gene | len | CDR3aa
TRBV20-1 | 14 | CSARPGDRANEQYF
TRBV24-1 | 13 | CATSGTSHNEQFF
TRBV5-1 | 12 | CASSPYNSPLHF
TRBV27 | 15 | CASSLGQGISYEQYF
TRBV14 | 14 | CASSQDAGARGYTF
TRBV12-3/TRBV12-4 | 15 | CASSLRTGFNSPLHF
TRBV4-1 | 15 | CASSQAGAGSEKLFF
TRBV6-1 | 14 | CAAIEPGWGEKLFF
TRBV12-3/TRBV12-4 | 10 | CASSHRELFF
TRBV10-3 | 13 | CAISGGQGSEAFF
TRBV27 | 13 | CASSLFGSYEQYF
TRBV20-1 | 12 | CSEKHSTDTQYF
TRBV20-1 | 14 | CSACTLENTGELFF
TRBV24-1 | 13 | CATSGTGPYGYTF
TRBV6-2/TRBV6-3 | 15 | CASSYREAFYYGYTF
TRBV5-1 | 14 | CASSSATDSYGYTF
TRBV19 | 13 | CASSETSGSGRFF
TRBV9 | 17 | CASSEQTGGRSGNTIYF
TRBV5-1 | 14 | CASSAGQGGLEAFF
TRBV7-2 | 15 | CASSTSGTGRHGYTF
TRBV6-5 | 14 | CASSYSSQTGELFF
TRBV7-8 | 13 | CASSLELVNEQFF
TRBV30 | 15 | CAWRIPGPSDYEQYF
TRBV5-1 | 15 | CASSLHSLGTYEQYF
TRBV12-3/TRBV12-4 | 14 | CASSLNSVNYGYTF
TRBV20-1 | 12 | CSARQGAHEQYF
TRBV11-2 | 12 | CASSFLDNEQFF
TRBV20-1 | 13 | CSAGPLEVTEAFF
TRBV24-1 | 16 | CATSDFGTEYQETQYF
TRBV5-1 | 19 | CASSLAVVFSGLNTGELFF
TRBV4-3 | 16 | CASSPTSGVTNYGYTF
TRBV27 | 14 | CASSFGDRENEQFF
TRBV29-1 | 12 | CSVETGVETQYF
TRBV6-2/TRBV6-3 | 19 | CASSLPTWTGGATEEKLFF
TRBV20-1 | 13 | CSAATGGAWAQYF
TRBV6-5 | 14 | CASSSPLAKNIQYF
TRBV6-2/TRBV6-3 | 13 | CASSYSRSQPQHF
TRBV25-1 | 15 | CASSEWRQGTDTQYF
TRBV10-3 | 16 | CAISDPGTSGSNEQFF
TRBV11-2 | 15 | CASSLGTSGTYEQYF
TRBV7-2 | 17 | CASSSSGGRLGNSPLHF
TRBV7-6 | 18 | CASSLGGGGRFGSDTQYF
TRBV20-1 | 14 | CSASRSGRVETQYF
TRBV4-2 | 15 | CASSQGTSGSGEQFF
TRBV6-1 | 15 | CASNPSRDPAYEQYF
TRBV5-6 | 16 | CASSLGTSGGIYTQYF
TRBV2 | 14 | CASLLEDRSKPQHF
TRBV5-5 | 14 | CASSYGPITDTQYF
TRBV29-1 | 12 | CSVDYGGETQYF
TRBV20-1 | 13 | CSATSGSMDTQYF
TRBV20-1 | 13 | CSAPLSGANVLTF
TRBV9 | 15 | CASSVHSGVTDTQYF
TRBV11-2 | 14 | CASSLQGITETQYF
TRBV15 | 18 | CATSRERDRGRLNTEAFF
TRBV4-1 | 16 | CASSRPSERTYNEQFF
TRBV6-5 | 14 | CASSYDTRYGGAFF
TRBV6-1 | 15 | CASSRGQGNNQPQHF
TRBV15 | 14 | CATSREASYNEQFF
TRBV12-3/TRBV12-4 | 15 | CASSPSVANTGELFF